The table lists the clone carrying this T cell receptor (beta chain) with many counts. Regions amplified from RNA transcripts were the TCR beta CDR3 regions. When the TCR CDR3 underwent first-round RT-PCR, the HTBI primer set was used. TCRdb used MiXCR to reprocess the multiplex PCR reads, holding one entry per CDR3 protein. The sample holds 450,000 to 600,000 distinct CDR3 sequences, around 15% seen once. This record comes from a study of T cells in Graves' hyperthyroidism and ophthalmopathy. V lost 1 base and J lost 2, with 10 bases in between. The CDR3 has 15 amino acids. Germline V lookup: CDR1 MDHEN, CDR2 SYDVKM.

Source material: blood. The chain joins TRBV28 to TRBJ2-3, with a weak D call TRBD1 (6 bases). The TCR comes from a woman between 35 and 50 years old with Graves' hyperthyroidism. CDR3 nucleotides: TGTGCCAGCAGTTTATCAGGGGCGGCCACAGATACGCAGTATTTT. Amino acids: CASSLSGAATDTQYF.